This TCR beta chain was recorded in a study of beta chain features in type 1 diabetes. Turning to the study itself: All samples yielded 107,917,701 examined sorted cells.

All of the isolated RNA was reverse transcribed, so expressed TCRB transcripts were sequenced. Sequenced by immunoSEQ multiplex PCR; TCRdb stores in-frame clones only, minus some. The sample includes hundreds of thousands of clones, around 13% of them seen just once. One heparinised blood draw, averaging approximately 0.11 L, came from each donor. Purity exceeding 95% was reached by all sorted populations. The CDR3 runs to 15 residues. Germline V gene lookup returns CDR1 SGHVS and CDR2 FQNEAQ. The junction had 4 bases not matched to a gene; V was cut back by 6 bases and J by 0 bases. Details on this clone: What it binds is unknown.

Study-wide results and limits: All four CD4+ subsets from Type 1 diabetes patients carried moderately but significantly shorter TCRB CDR3s. The question left open here concerned HLA type influencing TCRB rearrangement.

The sequenced sample was naive CD4+ T cells from blood. This TCR was recovered from a woman younger than 35 with type 1 diabetes. The chain recombines TRBV7-8 with TRBJ2-1, with TRBD1 matching over 8 bases. The CDR3 region is CASSQDRASYNEQFF. The CDR3 DNA follows: TGTGCCAGCAGTCAGGACAGGGCCTCCTACAATGAGCAGTTCTTC.